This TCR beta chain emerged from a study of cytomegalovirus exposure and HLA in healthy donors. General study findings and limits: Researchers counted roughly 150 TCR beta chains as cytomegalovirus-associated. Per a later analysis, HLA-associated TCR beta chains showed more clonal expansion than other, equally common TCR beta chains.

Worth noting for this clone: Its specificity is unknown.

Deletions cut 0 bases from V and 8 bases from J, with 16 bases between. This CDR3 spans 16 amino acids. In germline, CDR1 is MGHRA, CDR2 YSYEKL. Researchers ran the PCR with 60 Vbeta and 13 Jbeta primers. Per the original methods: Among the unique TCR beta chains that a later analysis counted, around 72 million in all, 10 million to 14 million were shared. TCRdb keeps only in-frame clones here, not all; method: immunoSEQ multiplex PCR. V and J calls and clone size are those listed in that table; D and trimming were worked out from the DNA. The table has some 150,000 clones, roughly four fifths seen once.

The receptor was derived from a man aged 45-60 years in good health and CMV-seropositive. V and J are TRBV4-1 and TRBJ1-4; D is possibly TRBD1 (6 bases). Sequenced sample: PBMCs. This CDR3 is CASSQEISGGREKLFF. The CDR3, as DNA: TGCGCCAGCAGCCAAGAAATATCGGGGGGCAGGGAAAAACTGTTTTTT.